This is a list of T cell receptor beta chains from one sample in a study of immune characterization of retroperitoneal liposarcoma. TCRdb reprocessed the PCR reads with MiXCR, giving one entry per CDR3 protein. The table records some 15,000 distinct CDR3 sequences, over 45% of them present only once. The material sequenced was tumor tissue. The receptors shown here come from a female donor with retroperitoneal liposarcoma. The CDR3 runs from the conserved cysteine through the conserved F or W. Fields, in order: clone size, D gene, J gene, V gene, CDR3 protein, CDR3 DNA. The D gene is left open where the match is weak. Clone size is shown for a subset of rows, as once, few, many or a class of expanded clone.

>NA|TRBD2|TRBJ2-5|TRBV11-2
CASSLTPAGIETQYF
TGTGCCAGCAGCTTAACCCCAGCGGGAATAGAGACCCAGTACTTC
>NA|NA|TRBJ2-1|TRBV6-8
CASSYLPGGGYNEQFF
TGTGCCAGCAGTTACCTGCCAGGTGGTGGTTACAATGAGCAGTTCTTC
>NA|NA|TRBJ2-2|TRBV27
CASSSPGLGGELFF
TGTGCCAGCAGTTCCCCAGGATTGGGCGGGGAGCTGTTTTTT
>NA|NA|TRBJ2-1|TRBV6-1
CATRERPVLEGEQFF
TGTGCCACCCGTGAGAGGCCGGTACTAGAAGGTGAGCAGTTCTTC
>NA|NA|TRBJ1-4|TRBV11-2
CASGPLGGSNEKLFF
TGTGCCAGCGGACCGTTAGGGGGGAGTAATGAAAAACTGTTTTTT
>few|NA|TRBJ1-1|TRBV12-5
CASALGTANTEAFF
TGTGCTAGTGCCCTAGGGACGGCGAACACTGAAGCTTTCTTT
>NA|NA|TRBJ2-3|TRBV7-2
CASSLLGGADTQYF
TGTGCCAGCAGCTTACTCGGGGGCGCAGATACGCAGTATTTT
>NA|TRBD2|TRBJ2-5|TRBV27
CAGGGETQYF
TGTGCCGGGGGGGGGGAGACCCAGTACTTC
>medium-sized|NA|TRBJ2-5|TRBV6-1
CANRQYPQETQYF
TGTGCCAACCGACAGTACCCACAAGAGACCCAGTACTTC
>few|TRBD2|TRBJ2-5|TRBV6-1
CASSGAGGGETQYF
TGTGCCAGCAGTGGGGCCGGCGGGGGTGAGACCCAGTACTTC
>few|NA|TRBJ2-1|TRBV10-2
CASYEGYNEQFF
TGCGCCAGCTACGAGGGGTACAATGAGCAGTTCTTC
>NA|TRBD2|TRBJ2-7|TRBV28
CASSSGLAGLLGEQYF
TGTGCCAGCAGTTCTGGACTAGCGGGCTTACTGGGCGAGCAGTACTTC
>NA|NA|TRBJ1-3|TRBV6-1
CASSEGAFSGNTIYF
TGTGCCAGCAGTGAAGGGGCATTCAGTGGAAACACCATATATTTT
>NA|TRBD1|TRBJ2-3|TRBV24-1
CATSDWSRGLADTQYF
TGTGCCACCAGTGATTGGAGCAGGGGGCTTGCAGATACGCAGTATTTT
>NA|TRBD1|TRBJ2-7|TRBV6-1
CASSRRDSHYEQYF
TGTGCCAGCAGCCGACGGGACAGCCATTATGAGCAGTACTTC
>medium-sized|NA|TRBJ2-7|TRBV7-8
CASRPYQGPSYEQYF
TGTGCCAGCAGACCTTATCAGGGACCCTCCTACGAGCAGTACTTC
>few|TRBD1|TRBJ2-7|TRBV11-2
CANSLEWTGGRSEQYF
TGTGCCAACAGCTTAGAGTGGACAGGGGGTCGGAGTGAGCAGTACTTC
>NA|TRBD2|TRBJ2-7|TRBV6-1
CASIPAGSYEQYF
TGTGCCAGCATCCCAGCGGGGTCCTACGAGCAGTACTTC
>NA|TRBD1|TRBJ2-3|TRBV7-2
CASSSRTGSDTQYF
TGTGCCAGCAGCTCAAGGACAGGATCAGATACGCAGTATTTT
>medium-sized|NA|TRBJ2-5|TRBV7-3
CASSRLDQETQYF
TGTGCCAGCAGCCGACTAGACCAAGAGACCCAGTACTTC
>medium-sized|TRBD2|TRBJ2-5|TRBV6-5
CASSYSTLTSGGDQETQYF
TGTGCCAGCAGTTACTCTACCTTGACTAGCGGGGGGGACCAAGAGACCCAGTACTTC
>NA|TRBD2|TRBJ2-1|TRBV6-5
CASSPAAGGFSSYNEQFF
TGTGCCAGCAGTCCCGCAGCGGGGGGCTTTAGCTCCTACAATGAGCAGTTCTTC
>NA|NA|TRBJ2-1|TRBV7-2
CASSPNRGETQFF
TGTGCCAGCAGCCCCAATAGGGGAGAGACCCAGTTCTTC
>NA|NA|TRBJ2-1|TRBV6-1
CASSEVNRAYEQFF
TGTGCCAGCAGTGAAGTCAACAGGGCCTACGAGCAGTTCTTC
>NA|TRBD2|TRBJ2-7|TRBV12-3/TRBV12-4
CASRSSGGHYEQYF
TGTGCCAGCAGGTCCAGCGGGGGCCACTACGAGCAGTACTTC
>medium-sized|TRBD1|TRBJ2-1|TRBV6-1
CASSDPRDRGEETQFF
TGTGCCAGCAGTGACCCGAGGGACAGGGGGGAAGAGACCCAGTTCTTC
>NA|NA|TRBJ2-1|TRBV12-3/TRBV12-4
CASTTADGAQTQFF
TGTGCCAGCACCACGGCGGACGGCGCACAGACCCAGTTCTTC
>many|NA|TRBJ2-7|TRBV6-5
CASSYSRGNSYEQYF
TGTGCCAGCAGTTACTCTAGGGGCAACTCCTACGAGCAGTACTTC
>once|TRBD2|TRBJ2-7|TRBV27
CASSPRTSGSYEQYF
TGTGCCAGCAGTCCCCGGACTAGCGGGAGCTACGAGCAGTACTTC
>NA|NA|TRBJ2-4|TRBV12-3/TRBV12-4
CASSFRQLGNEQYF
TGTGCCAGCAGTTTTAGACAGCTAGGGAATGAGCAGTACTTC
>NA|TRBD1|TRBJ1-2|TRBV11-3
CASSLDSGGYGYTF
TGTGCCAGCAGCTTGGATTCAGGGGGCTATGGCTACACCTTC
>medium-sized|NA|TRBJ2-5|TRBV7-7
CASSPAGRSGETQYF
TGTGCTAGCAGCCCGGCAGGGAGGAGTGGAGAGACCCAGTACTTC
>NA|TRBD2|TRBJ2-3|TRBV6-5
CASRLTLAGGSDTQYF
TGTGCCAGCAGATTAACTCTAGCGGGAGGGTCAGATACGCAGTATTTT
>few|TRBD1|TRBJ1-4|TRBV12-3/TRBV12-4
CASSLGTEGREKLFF
TGTGCCAGCAGTTTGGGGACAGAAGGTCGGGAAAAACTGTTTTTT
>medium-sized|NA|TRBJ2-5|TRBV6-1
CASSASAKTQYF
TGTGCCAGCAGTGCCTCAGCCAAGACCCAGTACTTC
>few|TRBD1|TRBJ2-5|TRBV6-1
CASSEDRQGFFTETQYF
TGTGCCAGCAGTGAAGATCGACAGGGGTTTTTTACGGAGACCCAGTACTTC
>NA|NA|TRBJ2-1|TRBV7-2
CASSFARGGETQFF
TGTGCCAGCAGCTTTGCGCGGGGCGGAGAGACCCAGTTCTTC
>few|NA|TRBJ2-1|TRBV6-1
CASSEGQQNNEQFF
TGTGCCAGCAGTGAGGGACAACAAAACAATGAGCAGTTCTTC
>NA|NA|TRBJ2-1|TRBV12-3/TRBV12-4
CASSLSETQFF
TGTGCCAGCAGTTTGTCGGAGACCCAGTTCTTC
>NA|NA|TRBJ2-7|TRBV6-5
CASNELASYEQYF
TGTGCCAGCAACGAACTAGCCTCCTACGAGCAGTACTTC
>large|TRBD2|TRBJ2-5|TRBV6-1
CASSEGLAILPEQYF
TGTGCCAGCAGTGAGGGACTAGCGATTCTTCCGGAGCAGTACTTC
>NA|NA|TRBJ2-1|TRBV11-2
CASSLEGSYEQFF
TGTGCCAGCAGCTTAGAGGGTTCCTACGAGCAGTTCTTC
>few|NA|TRBJ2-7|TRBV12-3/TRBV12-4
CASSKQTGAGAYEQYF
TGTGCCAGCAGCAAACAGACCGGGGCCGGGGCCTATGAGCAGTACTTC
>NA|NA|TRBJ2-7|TRBV11-2
CASSPQRGLYEQYF
TGTGCCAGCAGCCCTCAACGTGGTCTCTACGAGCAGTACTTC
>NA|NA|TRBJ2-7|TRBV11-1
CASSLGLVSSYNEQYF
TGTGCCAGCAGCTTAGGACTAGTAAGCTCCTACAATGAGCAGTACTTC
>NA|NA|TRBJ2-6|TRBV25-1
CASSFSGANVLTF
TGTGCCAGCAGTTTCTCTGGGGCCAACGTCCTGACTTTC